These T cell receptor beta chains were read from a single sample in a study of blood T cell repertoires in COVID-19. Data came from immunoSEQ multiplex PCR; TCRdb stores just in-frame clones and leaves some out. The table records some 96,000 clones, about 88% of them present only once. Source material: peripheral blood. The receptors originated from a man older than 75 with acute or convalescent COVID-19. The CDR3 runs from the conserved cysteine through the conserved F or W. A D gene is named only where the DNA matches it firmly. For some rows the clone size is stated as once, few or many, or as a class when expanded; others skip it.

TRBV5-1,-,TRBJ1-5,13,-,CASSEQGNQPQHF,TGCGCCAGCAGCGAACAGGGAAATCAGCCCCAGCATTTT
TRBV30,-,TRBJ2-7,11,TRBD2,CASTSLDEQYF,TGTGCCTCGACTAGCCTAGACGAGCAGTACTTC
TRBV28,-,TRBJ1-6,12,-,CAIQAYNSPLHF,TGTGCAATACAGGCGTATAATTCACCCCTCCACTTT
TRBV5-4,-,TRBJ2-3,13,TRBD2,CASGTSGRDTQYF,TGTGCCAGCGGGACTAGCGGGCGGGATACGCAGTATTTT
TRBV24-1,once,TRBJ2-7,11,TRBD2,CATGLEYEQYF,TGTGCCACAGGACTAGAGTACGAGCAGTACTTC
TRBV3-1/TRBV3-2,-,TRBJ1-2,15,TRBD1,CASSQRGDRGYGYTF,TGTGCCAGCAGCCAACGGGGCGACAGGGGCTATGGCTACACCTTC
TRBV19,-,TRBJ1-5,14,-,CASSMGGSNQPQHF,TGTGCCAGTAGTATGGGGGGTAGCAATCAGCCCCAGCATTTT
TRBV5-4,once,TRBJ1-6,15,-,CASSPTQGYNSPLHF,TGTGCCAGCAGCCCGACACAGGGTTATAATTCACCCCTCCACTTT
TRBV5-1,-,TRBJ1-1,16,TRBD1,CASSPSPQGGNTEAFF,TGCGCCAGCAGCCCCTCCCCTCAGGGGGGGAACACTGAAGCTTTCTTT
TRBV5-6,-,TRBJ1-1,12,-,CASSGQGYEAFF,TGTGCCAGCAGCGGGCAGGGGTATGAAGCTTTCTTT
TRBV3-1/TRBV3-2,-,TRBJ2-1,16,TRBD1,CASSFTGTGRINEQFF,TGTGCCAGCAGCTTCACCGGGACAGGGAGAATCAATGAGCAGTTCTTC
TRBV5-1,-,TRBJ1-2,16,TRBD1,CASSVRGTGELYGYTF,TGCGCCAGCAGCGTCCGCGGGACAGGGGAGCTCTATGGCTACACCTTC
TRBV5-1,-,TRBJ2-7,13,-,CASSLNSPYEQYF,TGCGCCAGCAGCTTAAACAGCCCCTACGAGCAGTACTTC
TRBV5-1,-,TRBJ2-7,15,TRBD2,CASSPSGGRAYEQYF,TGCGCCAGCAGCCCCTCGGGCGGGAGGGCTTACGAGCAGTACTTC
TRBV19,-,TRBJ2-1,13,-,CASSITRFHEQFF,TGTGCCAGTAGTATAACTAGGTTCCATGAGCAGTTCTTC
TRBV18,-,TRBJ1-4,16,TRBD1,CASSPIVRQGNEKLFF,TGTGCCAGCTCACCAATAGTTCGACAGGGTAATGAAAAACTGTTTTTT
TRBV5-1,-,TRBJ2-1,17,TRBD1,CASSRGTGGSSYNEQFF,TGCGCCAGCAGCAGAGGTACAGGGGGTAGCTCCTACAATGAGCAGTTCTTC
TRBV7-9,once,TRBJ2-1,14,TRBD2,CASSLEGLSDEQFF,TGTGCCAGCAGCTTAGAGGGACTAAGCGATGAGCAGTTCTTC
TRBV2,-,TRBJ2-3,16,-,CASSEEGGRWTDTQYF,TGTGCCAGCAGTGAAGAGGGGGGGCGGTGGACAGATACGCAGTATTTT
TRBV24-1,-,TRBJ1-2,14,-,CATSDSRRGYGYTF,TGTGCCACCAGTGATTCAAGACGGGGCTATGGCTACACCTTC
TRBV6-2/TRBV6-3,-,TRBJ2-3,14,-,CASSPSSDLDTQYF,TGTGCCAGCAGCCCCTCTAGCGACCTGGATACGCAGTATTTT
TRBV7-8,few,TRBJ2-7,14,-,CASSLVTASYEQYF,TGTGCCAGCAGCTTAGTAACAGCCTCCTACGAGCAGTACTTC
TRBV20-1,-,TRBJ2-1,11,-,CSAKNPGEQFF,TGCAGTGCTAAAAATCCAGGCGAGCAGTTCTTC
TRBV5-4,-,TRBJ1-1,15,TRBD1,CASKPGQGSWTEAFF,TGTGCCAGCAAACCGGGACAGGGGTCTTGGACTGAAGCTTTCTTT
TRBV4-3,-,TRBJ2-1,14,TRBD2,CASSPVAGGNEQFF,TGCGCCAGCAGCCCTGTAGCGGGAGGCAATGAGCAGTTCTTC
TRBV3-1/TRBV3-2,-,TRBJ2-1,13,TRBD2,CASGTRYYNEQFF,TGTGCCAGCGGGACTAGGTACTACAATGAGCAGTTCTTC
TRBV3-1/TRBV3-2,-,TRBJ2-7,16,TRBD1,CASSQVRGLESYEQYF,TGTGCCAGCAGCCAAGTTAGGGGGCTAGAGTCCTACGAGCAGTACTTC
TRBV9,-,TRBJ2-3,15,TRBD1,CASSVRQGGTDTQYF,TGTGCCAGCAGCGTAAGACAGGGTGGCACAGATACGCAGTATTTT
TRBV11-2,-,TRBJ2-1,18,TRBD1,CASSLRLGGQGSYNEQFF,TGTGCCAGCAGCTTGCGTTTGGGCGGACAGGGGTCCTACAATGAGCAGTTCTTC
TRBV7-2,-,TRBJ2-2,15,TRBD1,CASSLVDRGVGELFF,TGTGCCAGCAGCTTGGTGGACAGGGGGGTCGGGGAGCTGTTTTTT
TRBV3-1/TRBV3-2,-,TRBJ1-4,13,-,CASSQVLNEKLFF,TGTGCCAGCAGCCAAGTTCTTAATGAAAAACTGTTTTTT
TRBV6-2/TRBV6-3,-,TRBJ1-5,15,-,CASSYSRGAAQPQHF,TGTGCCAGCAGTTACTCTCGGGGGGCAGCTCAGCCCCAGCATTTT
TRBV10-3,-,TRBJ1-4,15,-,CAISFTGTANEKLFF,TGTGCCATCAGTTTTACAGGGACCGCTAATGAAAAACTGTTTTTT
TRBV9,-,TRBJ1-4,15,TRBD1,CASSTGQGAREKLFF,TGTGCCAGCAGTACAGGACAGGGGGCACGAGAAAAACTGTTTTTT
TRBV28,-,TRBJ2-6,15,-,CASSRPGSGANVLTF,TGTGCCAGCAGCCGCCCGGGCTCTGGGGCCAACGTCCTGACTTTC
TRBV3-1/TRBV3-2,-,TRBJ2-7,15,TRBD1,CASSSYPGQGNEQYF,TGTGCCAGCAGCTCCTACCCTGGACAGGGCAACGAGCAGTACTTC
TRBV5-5,-,TRBJ1-1,15,-,CASSLKPGVNTEAFF,TGTGCCAGCAGCCTAAAACCAGGGGTGAACACTGAAGCTTTCTTT
TRBV7-8,once,TRBJ2-6,18,-,CASSLVQGRGSGANVLTF,TGTGCCAGCAGCTTAGTTCAGGGGAGAGGCTCTGGGGCCAACGTCCTGACTTTC
TRBV6-2/TRBV6-3,-,TRBJ2-3,18,-,CASSYLGQWAGLGDTQYF,TGTGCCAGCAGTTACTTAGGTCAATGGGCAGGGCTTGGAGATACGCAGTATTTT